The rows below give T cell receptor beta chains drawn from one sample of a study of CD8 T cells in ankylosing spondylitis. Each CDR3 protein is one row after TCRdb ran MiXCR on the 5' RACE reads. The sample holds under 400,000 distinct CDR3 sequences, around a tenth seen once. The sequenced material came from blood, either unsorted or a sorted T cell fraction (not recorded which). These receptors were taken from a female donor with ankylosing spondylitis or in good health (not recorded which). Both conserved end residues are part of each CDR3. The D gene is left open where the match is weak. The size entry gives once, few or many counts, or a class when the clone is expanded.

CDR3nt: TGCAGTGCCGGAGAGGGTAGGCTAGCGGGAGGGAATGAGCAGTTCTTC
CDR3aa: CSAGEGRLAGGNEQFF
d_gene: TRBD2
v_gene: TRBV20-1
abundance: many
j_gene: TRBJ2-1

CDR3nt: TGTGCCAGCAGCCGGGATCTGGGGGGAAACACCATATATTTT
CDR3aa: CASSRDLGGNTIYF
d_gene: -
v_gene: TRBV4-2
abundance: many
j_gene: TRBJ1-3

CDR3nt: TGTGCCAGCAGACGACCGGGACGGGTGAAGTCAGATACGCAGTATTTT
CDR3aa: CASRRPGRVKSDTQYF
d_gene: -
v_gene: TRBV11-2
abundance: many
j_gene: TRBJ2-3

CDR3nt: TGTGCCAGCAGTTCTTCCGGGAGAGGGGAAGAGACCCAGTACTTC
CDR3aa: CASSSSGRGEETQYF
d_gene: -
v_gene: TRBV12-3/TRBV12-4
abundance: many
j_gene: TRBJ2-5

CDR3nt: TGTGCCAGCAGTTTTCGGGTTCTGGGGGTATTTAGGAACACTGAAGCTTTCTTT
CDR3aa: CASSFRVLGVFRNTEAFF
d_gene: -
v_gene: TRBV12-3/TRBV12-4
abundance: many
j_gene: TRBJ1-1

CDR3nt: TGTGCCAGCAGCCAGACAGGCTATAGCAATCAGCCCCAGCATTTT
CDR3aa: CASSQTGYSNQPQHF
d_gene: -
v_gene: TRBV12-3/TRBV12-4
abundance: few
j_gene: TRBJ1-5

CDR3nt: TGTGCCTGGAGTGTAAATCTCCGGGGGGTGTTCGACGAGCAGTACTTC
CDR3aa: CAWSVNLRGVFDEQYF
d_gene: TRBD2
v_gene: TRBV30
abundance: many
j_gene: TRBJ2-7

CDR3nt: TGCAGCCCCGTCCATTCTAACTATGGCTACACCTTC
CDR3aa: CSPVHSNYGYTF
d_gene: -
v_gene: TRBV20-1
abundance: few
j_gene: TRBJ1-2

CDR3nt: TGTGCCAGCAGTCCAGGACAGTACAATGAGCAGTTCTTC
CDR3aa: CASSPGQYNEQFF
d_gene: -
v_gene: TRBV12-3/TRBV12-4
abundance: many
j_gene: TRBJ2-1

CDR3nt: TGCAGTGCTAGAGATAGGGGAGGCAGGGGCCCATACGAGCAGTACTTC
CDR3aa: CSARDRGGRGPYEQYF
d_gene: -
v_gene: TRBV20-1
abundance: few
j_gene: TRBJ2-7

CDR3nt: TGTGCCAGCAGTTACTCAAGGACAGGGACGGGCGAGCAGTACTTC
CDR3aa: CASSYSRTGTGEQYF
d_gene: TRBD1
v_gene: TRBV6-5
abundance: few
j_gene: TRBJ2-7

CDR3nt: TGTGCCATCAGCGGCATCCCGGGACTAGCGGGGGGCGGCGCAGATACGCAGTATTTT
CDR3aa: CAISGIPGLAGGGADTQYF
d_gene: TRBD2
v_gene: TRBV10-3
abundance: many
j_gene: TRBJ2-3

CDR3nt: TGTGCCAGCAGCCAAGATGGCGCTAGGGGTGTTGAGCAGTTCTTC
CDR3aa: CASSQDGARGVEQFF
d_gene: -
v_gene: TRBV3-1
abundance: few
j_gene: TRBJ2-1

CDR3nt: TGTGCCAGCAGTTTCGACAGGGCTCCCTCTAATGAGCAGTTCTTC
CDR3aa: CASSFDRAPSNEQFF
d_gene: TRBD1
v_gene: TRBV28
abundance: few
j_gene: TRBJ2-1

CDR3nt: TGTGCCAGCAGTCCCCTCTCCTACGAGCAGTACTTC
CDR3aa: CASSPLSYEQYF
d_gene: -
v_gene: TRBV6-2/TRBV6-3
abundance: few
j_gene: TRBJ2-7